The 10 T cell receptor beta chains below were found in one sample sequenced in a study of long-term antiretroviral therapy in people with HIV. The authors ran the immunoSEQ assay, v3.0, at survey level. TCRdb's copy holds only in-frame clones and misses some; the assay was immunoSEQ multiplex PCR. The sample carries about 28,000 clones, 85% to 95% recorded once. Material: unsorted PBMCs, obtained 5.3 years after starting antiretroviral therapy. These receptors were obtained from a man in his fifties or sixties with HIV.

This clone was observed a single time. This chain uses TRBV6-5 with TRBJ2-7, with D hard to call. CDR3 length: 13 amino acids. Germline-derived CDR1 and CDR2 are MNHEY and SVGAGI. Trimming took 5 bases from V and 2 from J, leaving 10 bases between them. The CDR3 is CASSTSKTYEQYF. CDR3 DNA sequence: TGTGCCAGCAGTACCTCAAAGACCTACGAGCAGTACTTC.

The chain couples TRBV9 to TRBJ1-2; D call uncertain. Germline V gene lookup returns CDR1 SGDLS and CDR2 YYNGEE. The V and J ends lost 5 bases and 8 bases respectively, with 10 bases between them. The length of the CDR3 is 11 residues. The chain's CDR3 is CASSGSGGYTF. In DNA, the CDR3 is TGTGCCAGCAGTGGGAGTGGCGGCTACACCTTC.

This clone was seen a single time. This chain joins TRBV6-1 and TRBJ1-4, with TRBD1 as a possible D gene (5 bases). V lost 2 bases and J 8 bases, leaving 21 bases between the germline ends. The CDR3 loop spans 17 amino acids. Per germline, CDR1 MNHNS and CDR2 SASEGT. The CDR3 DNA reads as TGTGCCAGCAGTGAAAACAATGGAGGGGCGCGGGGAGAAAAACTGTTTTTT. Residues: CASSENNGGARGEKLFF.

This chain uses TRBV2 with TRBJ2-1; possibly TRBD1 for D (6 bases). Trimming shortened V by 5 bases and J by 7 bases, and 15 bases separated the two germline ends. The CDR3 spans 14 residues. Germline-derived CDR1 and CDR2 are SNHLY and FYNNEI. The CDR3 protein is CASSYPRTANEQFF. Here the CDR3 DNA reads TGTGCCAGCAGTTACCCTCGGACAGCGAATGAGCAGTTCTTC.

The CDR3 sequence is CASSETIMNTEAFF. The CDR3 DNA reads as TGTGCCAGCAGTGAGACCATTATGAACACTGAAGCTTTCTTT. The chain combines TRBV6-1 with TRBJ1-1; the D is unclear. This CDR3 has 14 residues. CDR1 is MNHNS and CDR2 is SASEGT in the germline V gene. V lost 3 bases to trimming and J lost 0 bases, with 8 bases between them.

V and J are TRBV19 and TRBJ2-2, with TRBD2 matching over 11 bases. CDR1 is LNHDA, CDR2 SQIVND, per germline (reference sequence). Trimming at V came to 5 bases and at J to 7 bases, leaving 9 bases not matched to a gene. The CDR3 contains 16 residues. For the CDR3, the DNA is TGTGCCAGTAGTCCCCTCGGGACTAGCGGTATCGGGGAGCTGTTTTTT. Protein product: CASSPLGTSGIGELFF.

The gene calls are TRBV30 and TRBJ2-3, with TRBD1 as a possible D gene (5 bases). Looked up from germline, CDR1 is GTSNPN and CDR2 is SVGIG (reference sequence). The CDR3 has 12 residues. V shed 0 bases and J shed 8 bases, with 9 bases lying between them. The CDR3 reads CAWSVGASTQYF. CDR3 DNA: TGTGCCTGGAGTGTAGGGGCTTCTACGCAGTATTTT.

This rearrangement joins TRBV6-1 to TRBJ1-2, with TRBD1 matching over 12 bases. CDR1 and CDR2 (germline): MNHNS, SASEGT. The CDR3 is 15 residues long. Germline trimming cut 7 bases from V and 7 bases from J; bases unmatched to any gene: 10. The CDR3 sequence is CASTRSGQGAPGYTF. The DNA for the CDR3 is TGTGCCAGCACTCGCTCGGGACAGGGGGCGCCTGGCTACACCTTC.

This rearrangement joins TRBV7-9 to TRBJ2-7; D is ambiguous. Trimming removed 3 bases from V and 5 bases from J, with 8 bases in between. This CDR3 has 12 residues. Germline V gene sequence: CDR1 SEHNR, CDR2 FQNEAQ (reference sequence). The CDR3 DNA is TGTGCCAGCAGCTTGTGGCAGAACGAGCAGTACTTC. As protein: CASSLWQNEQYF.

The chain uses TRBV19 and TRBJ2-1; D perhaps matches TRBD2 (5 bases). V was pared by 1 base and J by 3 bases, with 10 bases between. Germline CDR1 and CDR2: LNHDA and SQIVND (reference sequence). There are 15 residues in the CDR3. CDR3 sequence reads: CASSIGAVGYNEQFF. CDR3 DNA: TGTGCCAGTAGTATAGGAGCGGTTGGCTACAATGAGCAGTTCTTC.